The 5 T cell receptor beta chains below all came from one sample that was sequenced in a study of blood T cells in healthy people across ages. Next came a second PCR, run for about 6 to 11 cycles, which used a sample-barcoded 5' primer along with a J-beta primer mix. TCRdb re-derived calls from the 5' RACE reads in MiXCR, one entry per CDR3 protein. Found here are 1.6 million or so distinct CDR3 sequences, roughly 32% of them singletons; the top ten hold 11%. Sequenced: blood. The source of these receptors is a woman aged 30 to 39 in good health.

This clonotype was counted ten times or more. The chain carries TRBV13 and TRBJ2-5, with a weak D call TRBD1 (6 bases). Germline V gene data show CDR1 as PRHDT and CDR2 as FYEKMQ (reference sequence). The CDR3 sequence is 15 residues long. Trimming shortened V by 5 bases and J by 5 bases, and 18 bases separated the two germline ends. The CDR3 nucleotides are TGTGCCAGCAGCGCCCGGACAGCGGTTAGGGAGACCCAGTACTTC. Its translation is CASSARTAVRETQYF.

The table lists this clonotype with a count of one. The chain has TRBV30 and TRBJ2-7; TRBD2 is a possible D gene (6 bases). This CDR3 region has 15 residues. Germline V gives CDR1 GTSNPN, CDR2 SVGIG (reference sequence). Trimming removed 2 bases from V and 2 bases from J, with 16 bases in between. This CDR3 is CAWSPGWRGAYEQYF. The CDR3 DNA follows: TGTGCCTGGAGTCCTGGGTGGAGGGGCGCCTACGAGCAGTACTTC.

The DNA of the CDR3 is TGCGCCAGCAGCTTATTAGTGGACAGGGGGTACGAGCAGTACTTC. Residues: CASSLLVDRGYEQYF. The chain uses TRBV5-1 and TRBJ2-7; the match to TRBD1 covers 10 bases. In germline, CDR1 is SGHRS, CDR2 YFSETQ. V lost 2 bases to trimming and J lost 4 bases; unmatched junction nucleotides: 6. This CDR3 contains 15 residues.

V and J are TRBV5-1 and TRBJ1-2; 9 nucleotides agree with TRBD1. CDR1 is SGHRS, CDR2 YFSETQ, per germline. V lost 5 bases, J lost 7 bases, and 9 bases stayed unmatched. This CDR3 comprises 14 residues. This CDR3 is CASRPGTGNPGYTF. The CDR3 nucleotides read TGCGCCAGCAGACCCGGGACAGGGAATCCTGGCTACACCTTC. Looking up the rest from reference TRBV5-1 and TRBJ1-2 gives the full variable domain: KAGVTQTPRYLIKTRGQQVTLSCSPISGHRSVSWYQQTPGQGLQFLFEYFSETQRNKGNFPGRFSGRQFSNSRSEMNVSTLELGDSALYLCASRPGTGNPGYTFGSGTRLTVV.

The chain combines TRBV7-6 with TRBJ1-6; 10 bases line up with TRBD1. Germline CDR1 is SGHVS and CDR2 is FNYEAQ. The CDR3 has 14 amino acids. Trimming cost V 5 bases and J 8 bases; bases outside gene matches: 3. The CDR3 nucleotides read TGTGCCAGCAGCGAGGGGACAGGGGATTCACCCCTCCACTTT. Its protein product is CASSEGTGDSPLHF.